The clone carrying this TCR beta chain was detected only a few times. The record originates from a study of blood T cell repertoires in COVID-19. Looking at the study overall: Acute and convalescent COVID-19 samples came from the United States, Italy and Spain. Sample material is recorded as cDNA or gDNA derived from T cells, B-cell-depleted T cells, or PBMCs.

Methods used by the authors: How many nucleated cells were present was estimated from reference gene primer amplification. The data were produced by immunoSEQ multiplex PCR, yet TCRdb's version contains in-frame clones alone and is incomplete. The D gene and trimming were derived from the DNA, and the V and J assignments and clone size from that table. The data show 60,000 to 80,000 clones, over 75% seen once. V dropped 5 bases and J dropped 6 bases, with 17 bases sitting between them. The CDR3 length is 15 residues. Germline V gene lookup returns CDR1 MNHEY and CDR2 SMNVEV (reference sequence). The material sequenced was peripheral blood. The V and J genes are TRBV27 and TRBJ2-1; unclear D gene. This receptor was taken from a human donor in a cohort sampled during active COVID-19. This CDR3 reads CASSHPTPGPNEQFF. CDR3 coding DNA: TGTGCCAGCAGTCATCCGACCCCGGGTCCCAATGAGCAGTTCTTC.